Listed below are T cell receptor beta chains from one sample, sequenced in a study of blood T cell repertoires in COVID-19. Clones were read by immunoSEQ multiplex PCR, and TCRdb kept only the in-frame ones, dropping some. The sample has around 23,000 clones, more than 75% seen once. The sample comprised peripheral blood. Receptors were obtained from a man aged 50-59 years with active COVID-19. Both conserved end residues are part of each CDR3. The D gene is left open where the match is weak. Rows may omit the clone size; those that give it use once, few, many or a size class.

CDR3nt: TGTGCCAGCAGCTTCAGGGGCGGGAACACTGAAGCTTTCTTT
CDR3aa: CASSFRGGNTEAFF
j_gene: TRBJ1-1
abundance: NA
d_gene: NA
v_gene: TRBV7-2

CDR3nt: TGCGCCAGCAGCTTAGCGGGACGAGTAGATACGCAGTATTTT
CDR3aa: CASSLAGRVDTQYF
j_gene: TRBJ2-3
abundance: NA
d_gene: TRBD2
v_gene: TRBV5-1

CDR3nt: TGTGCCAGCAGCTACCCGACAGGGAAAGGAGGAGAGACCCAGTACTTC
CDR3aa: CASSYPTGKGGETQYF
j_gene: TRBJ2-5
abundance: NA
d_gene: TRBD1
v_gene: TRBV13

CDR3nt: TGTGCCAGCAGTGAAGACAGCACCAGCTCTGGAAACACCATATATTTT
CDR3aa: CASSEDSTSSGNTIYF
j_gene: TRBJ1-3
abundance: NA
d_gene: NA
v_gene: TRBV25-1

CDR3nt: TGTGCCAGCAGCCAAGGGGGGACACTCTACAATGAGCAGTTCTTC
CDR3aa: CASSQGGTLYNEQFF
j_gene: TRBJ2-1
abundance: NA
d_gene: NA
v_gene: TRBV3-1/TRBV3-2

CDR3nt: TGTGCCAGTAGTTATTTGTATAGCAATCAGCCCCAGCATTTT
CDR3aa: CASSYLYSNQPQHF
j_gene: TRBJ1-5
abundance: NA
d_gene: NA
v_gene: TRBV19

CDR3nt: TGTGCCAGCAGCTTGGATCCTAGCGGATACAATGAGCAGTTCTTC
CDR3aa: CASSLDPSGYNEQFF
j_gene: TRBJ2-1
abundance: NA
d_gene: TRBD2
v_gene: TRBV5-4

CDR3nt: TGCGCCAGCAGCTTGGGGGGAGTAACAGATACGCAGTATTTT
CDR3aa: CASSLGGVTDTQYF
j_gene: TRBJ2-3
abundance: NA
d_gene: NA
v_gene: TRBV5-1

CDR3nt: TGTGCCAGCAGCTTGGCGCAGGGGGCCCGCGAGCAGTACTTC
CDR3aa: CASSLAQGAREQYF
j_gene: TRBJ2-7
abundance: NA
d_gene: TRBD1
v_gene: TRBV5-6

CDR3nt: TGTGCCAGCAGCAGGACAGGGGACAATCAGCCCCAGCATTTT
CDR3aa: CASSRTGDNQPQHF
j_gene: TRBJ1-5
abundance: NA
d_gene: TRBD1
v_gene: TRBV3-1/TRBV3-2

CDR3nt: TGTGCCAGCAGGCGGACTCTAGCGGGAGCCTACGAGCAGTACTTC
CDR3aa: CASRRTLAGAYEQYF
j_gene: TRBJ2-7
abundance: NA
d_gene: TRBD2
v_gene: TRBV5-5

CDR3nt: TGTGCCAGCTCACCACTCAGGGATGGGGTAGAAGCTTTCTTT
CDR3aa: CASSPLRDGVEAFF
j_gene: TRBJ1-1
abundance: once
d_gene: NA
v_gene: TRBV18

CDR3nt: TGTGCCAGCAGCTTCGCGGGAGAAGAGACCCAGTACTTC
CDR3aa: CASSFAGEETQYF
j_gene: TRBJ2-5
abundance: NA
d_gene: TRBD2
v_gene: TRBV5-4

CDR3nt: TGTGCCAGTAGTAGAGATGTGAGACAGGGAAGAAACTATGGCTACACCTTC
CDR3aa: CASSRDVRQGRNYGYTF
j_gene: TRBJ1-2
abundance: NA
d_gene: TRBD1
v_gene: TRBV19

CDR3nt: TGTGCCATCAACCAGGGGGCGCACCCCTACGAGCAGTACTTC
CDR3aa: CAINQGAHPYEQYF
j_gene: TRBJ2-7
abundance: NA
d_gene: TRBD1
v_gene: TRBV10-3

CDR3nt: TGTGCCAGCAGCTTAGACAGCCTATCCTACGAGCAGTACTTC
CDR3aa: CASSLDSLSYEQYF
j_gene: TRBJ2-7
abundance: NA
d_gene: NA
v_gene: TRBV7-8

CDR3nt: TGTGCCAGCAGCTTCAGGATTGCGACCGGGGAGCTGTTTTTT
CDR3aa: CASSFRIATGELFF
j_gene: TRBJ2-2
abundance: NA
d_gene: NA
v_gene: TRBV7-9

CDR3nt: TGTGCCAGCAGCTTGGGGGACAGGCCCCTAGGAGGGGAAAAACTGTTTTTT
CDR3aa: CASSLGDRPLGGEKLFF
j_gene: TRBJ1-4
abundance: NA
d_gene: TRBD1
v_gene: TRBV7-3

CDR3nt: TGTGCCAGTAGTATAGTAGGCAGGGGAATTGCCGGGGAGCTGTTTTTT
CDR3aa: CASSIVGRGIAGELFF
j_gene: TRBJ2-2
abundance: NA
d_gene: NA
v_gene: TRBV19

CDR3nt: TGTGCCAGCAGCTTGACAGGGGCTGGGTCTCAGCCCCAGCATTTT
CDR3aa: CASSLTGAGSQPQHF
j_gene: TRBJ1-5
abundance: NA
d_gene: TRBD1
v_gene: TRBV5-6

CDR3nt: TGTGCCTGGAGCGTTGGACTGCTGAATCAGCCCCAGCATTTT
CDR3aa: CAWSVGLLNQPQHF
j_gene: TRBJ1-5
abundance: NA
d_gene: NA
v_gene: TRBV30

CDR3nt: TGTGCCAGCAGTGAGGGACTAGCGGGGTCCAGTGAGCAGTTCTTC
CDR3aa: CASSEGLAGSSEQFF
j_gene: TRBJ2-1
abundance: NA
d_gene: TRBD2
v_gene: TRBV2